This T cell receptor beta chain was retrieved from a study of blood T cell repertoires in COVID-19. As processed by the authors: Amplification from reference gene primers served as the basis for estimated nucleated cell counts. TCRdb's copy holds only in-frame clones and misses some; the assay was immunoSEQ multiplex PCR. The V and J calls and clone size are taken from that table; D and trimming were inferred from the DNA. The repertoire has around 290,000 clones, about nine tenths of them found once; the top ten carry less than 2%. This clone occurred once. The CDR3 contains 14 residues. Germline lookup yields CDR1 MNHEY and CDR2 SVGAGI. The V and J ends lost 4 bases and 5 bases, in that order; junction bases with no gene match: 4.

The source material was PBMCs or T cells enriched from blood (not recorded which). J is TRBJ1-5 and V is TRBV6-5; TRBD1 matches at 8 bases. The sequence was obtained from a woman in her thirties or forties who had recovered from COVID-19. CDR3 residues: CASSWQGADQPQHF. CDR3 sequence (DNA): TGTGCCAGCAGTTGGCAGGGGGCCGATCAGCCCCAGCATTTT.